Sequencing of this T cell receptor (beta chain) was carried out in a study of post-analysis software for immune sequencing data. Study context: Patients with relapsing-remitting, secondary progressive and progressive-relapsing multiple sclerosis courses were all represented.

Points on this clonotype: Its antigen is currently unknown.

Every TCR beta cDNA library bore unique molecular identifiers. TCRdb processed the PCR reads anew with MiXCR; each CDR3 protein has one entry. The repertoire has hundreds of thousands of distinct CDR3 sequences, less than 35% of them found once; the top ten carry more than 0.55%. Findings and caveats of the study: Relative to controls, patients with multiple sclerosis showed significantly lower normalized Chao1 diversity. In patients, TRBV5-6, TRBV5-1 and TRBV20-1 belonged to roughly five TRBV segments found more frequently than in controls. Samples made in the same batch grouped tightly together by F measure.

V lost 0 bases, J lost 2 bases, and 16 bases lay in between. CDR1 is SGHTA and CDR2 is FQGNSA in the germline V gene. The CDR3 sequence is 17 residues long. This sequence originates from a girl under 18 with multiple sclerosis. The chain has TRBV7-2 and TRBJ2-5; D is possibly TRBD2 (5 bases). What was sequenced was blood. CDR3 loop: CASSLARATALQETQYF. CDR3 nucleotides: TGTGCCAGCAGCTTAGCGCGGGCGACGGCTTTACAAGAGACCCAGTACTTC.